These 26 T cell receptor beta chains were all obtained from the same sample, sequenced in a study of T cell responses to AZD1222 COVID-19 vaccine. Repertoires were generated with immunoSEQ multiplex PCR, while TCRdb's copy carries only in-frame clones and drops some. This sample carries 130,000 or so clones, more than 65% of them seen once, and the ten largest clones take about 25%. The sequencing here drew on peripheral blood, taken 28 days after the second AZD1222 dose. All receptors come from an adult who received the AZD1222 COVID-19 vaccine.

This clone appeared a few times. V and J are TRBV12-3 or TRBV12-4 and TRBJ2-3, with no clear D. The ends were cut back, 1 base at V and 5 bases at J, with 1 base in the middle. The CDR3 covers 11 residues. This CDR3 reads CASSLEDTQYF. Here the CDR3 DNA reads TGTGCCAGCAGTTTAGAAGATACGCAGTATTTT.

The rearrangement joins TRBV27 to TRBJ2-7; D is possibly TRBD2 (5 bases). The CDR3 runs 13 residues. CDR1 is MNHEY, CDR2 SMNVEV, per germline (reference sequence). Trimming took 5 bases from V and 1 from J, leaving 9 bases between them. CDR3 residues: CASSPRVSYEQYF. The CDR3 DNA follows: TGTGCCAGCAGTCCGAGGGTGTCCTACGAGCAGTACTTC.

This clone has just one count. This sequence joins TRBV5-1 and TRBJ1-2; TRBD1 might be the D (6 bases). This CDR3 comprises 13 residues. CDR1 is SGHRS and CDR2 is YFSETQ in the germline V gene. V was clipped by 0 bases and J by 8 bases, with 11 bases between them. For the CDR3, the DNA is TGCGCCAGCAGCTTGGGTTCAGGGGACGGCTACACCTTC. This gives the protein CASSLGSGDGYTF.

V gene TRBV20-1 combines with J gene TRBJ2-5; TRBD1 is a possible D gene (5 bases). The CDR3 loop spans 15 amino acids. Trimming pared 3 bases from V and 5 bases from J, leaving 19 bases between. Germline loops: CDR1 DFQATT, CDR2 SNEGSKA (reference sequence). CDR3 loop: CSASPWGLTRETQYF. Here the CDR3 DNA reads TGCAGTGCTAGTCCCTGGGGCCTGACACGGGAGACCCAGTACTTC.

The DNA of the CDR3 is TGCGCCAGCAGCCATTGGGAGGGGAATTCACCCCTCCACTTT. Protein sequence: CASSHWEGNSPLHF. The chain combines TRBV4-1 with TRBJ1-6; perhaps TRBD1 as D (5 bases). The CDR3 has 14 amino acids. From germline, CDR1 is MGHRA and CDR2 YSYEKL. V was shortened by 3 bases and J by 7 bases, with 10 bases between the two germline ends.

The chain joins TRBV28 to TRBJ2-7; a weak D match, TRBD1 (5 bases). V lost 7 bases to trimming and J lost 0 bases, with 16 bases between them. The CDR3 has 15 residues. The V gene's germline CDR1 is MDHEN and CDR2 SYDVKM. The chain's CDR3 is CASKRWGPNSYEQYF. In DNA, the CDR3 is TGTGCCAGCAAAAGGTGGGGCCCTAACTCCTACGAGCAGTACTTC.

V and J are TRBV7-2 and TRBJ1-5, with D possibly being TRBD1 (5 bases). The V and J ends lost 0 bases and 4 bases respectively, with 13 bases between them. The CDR3 loop spans 16 amino acids. Germline V gene data show CDR1 as SGHTA and CDR2 as FQGNSA. As DNA, the CDR3 is TGTGCCAGCAGCTTAGCCGCCGGGGGGGGGAATCAGCCCCAGCATTTT. Protein sequence: CASSLAAGGGNQPQHF.

The chain employs TRBV27 and TRBJ1-5; D call uncertain. This CDR3 has 14 amino acids. Germline V gene lookup returns CDR1 MNHEY and CDR2 SMNVEV (reference sequence). The germline V and J ends were trimmed by 6 bases and 0 bases, with 9 bases remaining between them. In DNA form, the CDR3 reads TGTGCCAGCAGACCGGCAGATAGCAATCAGCCCCAGCATTTT. Translating gives CASRPADSNQPQHF.

V and J are TRBV27 and TRBJ2-7, with D hard to call. V lost 3 bases and J 7 bases, leaving 19 bases between the germline ends. The CDR3 is 15 amino acids. Germline CDR1 and CDR2: MNHEY and SMNVEV (reference sequence). The CDR3 spells CASSFSRVRLGEQYF. CDR3 bases: TGTGCCAGCAGTTTCAGTAGGGTACGCCTTGGGGAGCAGTACTTC.

Points on this clone: The junction shows a germline mismatch at one end, possibly a read error. The chain joins TRBV7-7 to TRBJ2-3; 9 bases map to TRBD1. Germline loops: CDR1 SSHAT, CDR2 FNYEAQ (reference sequence). This CDR3 comprises 17 residues. CDR3 protein: CASSFRDRAISTDTQYF. DNA for the CDR3: TGTGCTAGCAGTTTTCGGGACAGGGCGATCAGCACAGATACGCAGTATTTT.

J is TRBJ1-4 and V is TRBV18, with 9 bases identical to TRBD1. Germline values: CDR1 KGHSH, CDR2 LQKENI. The CDR3 extends over 17 amino acids. V lost 6 bases, J lost 4 bases, and 12 bases stayed unmatched. The CDR3 region has the DNA TGTGCCAGCTCTCAGCCGGGACAGGGAGGCCTTAATGAAAAACTGTTTTTT. It specifies CASSQPGQGGLNEKLFF.

V is TRBV19 and J is TRBJ1-6; TRBD1 matches at 7 bases. Germline V gives CDR1 LNHDA, CDR2 SQIVND (reference sequence). J was trimmed by 7 bases and V by 3 bases; bases with no gene match: 12. This CDR3 has 17 amino acids. The CDR3 spells CASSMPSTWDRNSPLHF. CDR3 nucleotides: TGTGCCAGTAGTATGCCTAGTACCTGGGACAGAAATTCACCCCTCCACTTT.

The V and J genes are TRBV6-5 and TRBJ1-2, with D maybe TRBD1 (6 bases). V lost 6 bases and J lost 4, with 15 bases in between. This CDR3 contains 14 residues. Germline V gene lookup returns CDR1 MNHEY and CDR2 SVGAGI. The CDR3 reads CASSMTGLIYGYTF. The DNA of the CDR3 is TGTGCCAGCAGCATGACAGGACTTATCTATGGCTACACCTTC.

The chain links TRBV6-5 to TRBJ1-1; D is unresolved. The CDR3 has 15 amino acids. Germline V CDR1 and CDR2: MNHEY, SVGAGI. The ends were cut back, 0 bases at V and 1 base at J, with 9 bases in the middle. The CDR3 nucleotides read TGTGCCAGCAGTTACTCGGGCAGCGAGAACACTGAAGCTTTCTTT. Encoded protein: CASSYSGSENTEAFF.

The gene calls are TRBV7-2 and TRBJ1-6, with no clear D. This CDR3 spans 17 amino acids. V lost 6 bases, J lost 4 bases, and 19 bases lay in between. Germline assignment: CDR1 SGHTA and CDR2 FQGNSA. The CDR3 sequence: CASRGNGRSKYNSPLHF. The CDR3 nucleotides read TGTGCCAGCAGAGGAAATGGACGGTCAAAATATAATTCACCCCTCCACTTT.

This clone was recorded a few times. V usage is TRBV5-1 and J usage is TRBJ2-2; D is perhaps TRBD2 (6 bases). This CDR3 spans 18 amino acids. The germline gives CDR1 SGHRS, CDR2 YFSETQ. V was trimmed by 4 bases and J by 6 bases, leaving 25 bases between them. The CDR3 coding sequence is TGCGCCAGCAGCACGGGACTGACGGGAGTTCGGGACGCCGGGGAGCTGTTTTTT. This gives the protein CASSTGLTGVRDAGELFF.

The rearrangement uses TRBV27 and TRBJ2-7, with 10 bases fitting TRBD2. V was clipped by 7 bases and J by 1 base; unmatched bases: 4. Germline V lookup: CDR1 MNHEY, CDR2 SMNVEV (reference sequence). This CDR3 region has 14 residues. The CDR3 region has the DNA TGTGCCAGCATGGGGACTAGCGCGTCCTACGAGCAGTACTTC. Protein sequence: CASMGTSASYEQYF.

The gene calls are TRBV6-5 and TRBJ2-2, with 8 bases lining up with TRBD2. The CDR3 has 15 amino acids. V dropped 2 bases and J dropped 6; count of bases not matched to a gene: 5. The V gene's germline CDR1 is MNHEY and CDR2 SVGAGI. DNA for the CDR3: TGTGCCAGCAGTTACCGGGGGGGCTCCTCCGGGGAGCTGTTTTTT. Its translation: CASSYRGGSSGELFF.

The chain recombines TRBV3-1 (or the pseudogene TRBV3-2) with TRBJ1-3; D is unresolved. V was clipped by 0 bases and J by 0 bases, with 3 bases between them. The CDR3 is made up of 14 amino acids. Germline assignment: CDR1 LGHDT and CDR2 YNNKEL (reference sequence). The CDR3 sequence: CASSQDPSGNTIYF. The CDR3, as DNA: TGTGCCAGCAGCCAAGATCCCTCTGGAAACACCATATATTTT.

Here the CDR3 DNA reads TGCGCCAGCAGCCAAGGGCGGGGATACGGTAATGAAAAACTGTTTTTT. As protein: CASSQGRGYGNEKLFF. The chain employs TRBV4-3 and TRBJ1-4; D is unclear. Trimming took 1 base from V and 4 from J, leaving 13 bases between them. CDR1 and CDR2 (germline): LGHNA, YSLEER. This CDR3 has 16 amino acids.

The V call is TRBV28, the J call TRBJ1-5, with 7 bases fitting TRBD1. Germline CDR1 MDHEN, CDR2 SYDVKM. After removal of 4 bases from V and 4 bases from J, the junction contained 10 bases not matched to a gene. The CDR3 is made up of 16 amino acids. The CDR3 DNA sequence: TGTGCCAGCAGTTCGGGGATCGGGACAGATAATCAGCCCCAGCATTTT. Translating it yields CASSSGIGTDNQPQHF.

CDR3 sequence: CASSPAGELGTGELFF. In DNA form, the CDR3 reads TGTGCCAGCAGCCCCGCGGGGGAATTGGGCACCGGGGAGCTGTTTTTT. The chain recombines TRBV6-2 or TRBV6-3 with TRBJ2-2; TRBD2 matches 7 bases. The J segment lost 4 bases and the V segment lost 6 bases, leaving 11 bases of the junction unmatched. The germline CDR1 and CDR2 sequences are MNHEY and SVGEGT. This CDR3 region has 16 residues.

The rearrangement links TRBV7-2 to TRBJ2-2; D might be TRBD1 or TRBD2, each matching 5 bases. The CDR3 totals 14 residues. Germline CDR1 is SGHTA and CDR2 is FQGNSA. The germline V and J ends were trimmed by 0 bases and 6 bases, with 8 bases remaining between them. The CDR3 DNA sequence: TGTGCCAGCAGCTTAGCGGGACGGGCCGGGGAGCTGTTTTTT. Its protein product is CASSLAGRAGELFF.

This chain joins TRBV6-1 and TRBJ2-3; D is ambiguous. CDR1 and CDR2 (germline): MNHNS, SASEGT. V lost 1 base, J lost 4 bases, and 12 bases lay in between. The CDR3 length is 15 residues. DNA for the CDR3: TGTGCCAGCAGTGAAGACCGCAGACAACCAGATACGCAGTATTTT. It specifies CASSEDRRQPDTQYF.

The chain employs TRBV6-5 and TRBJ1-2; tentative D call: TRBD1 (6 bases). Deletions cut 6 bases from V and 8 bases from J, with 16 bases between. In germline, CDR1 is MNHEY, CDR2 SVGAGI. The CDR3 extends over 13 amino acids. CDR3 nucleotide sequence: TGTGCCAGCAGCGGACAGACGATGGTGGGCTACACCTTC. As protein: CASSGQTMVGYTF.

The chain joins TRBV6-2 or TRBV6-3 to TRBJ1-2; D gene ambiguous. This CDR3 has 11 amino acids. Germline CDR1 MNHEY, CDR2 SVGEGT. The ends were cut back, 1 base at V and 4 bases at J, with 1 base in the middle. The DNA for the CDR3 is TGTGCCAGCAGTTACTTCTATGGCTACACCTTC. It translates to CASSYFYGYTF.